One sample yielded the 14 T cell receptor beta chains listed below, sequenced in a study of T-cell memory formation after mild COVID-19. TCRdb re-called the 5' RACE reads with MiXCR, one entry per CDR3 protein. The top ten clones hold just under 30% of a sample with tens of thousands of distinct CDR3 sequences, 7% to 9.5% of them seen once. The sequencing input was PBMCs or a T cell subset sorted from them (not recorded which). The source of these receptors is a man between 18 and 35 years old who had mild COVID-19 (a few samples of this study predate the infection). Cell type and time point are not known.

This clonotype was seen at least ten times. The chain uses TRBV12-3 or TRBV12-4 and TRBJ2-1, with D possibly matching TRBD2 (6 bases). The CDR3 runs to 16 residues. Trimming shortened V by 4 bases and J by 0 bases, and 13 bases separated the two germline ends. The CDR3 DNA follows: TGTGCCAGCAGTTCTCCGGGGGTGAGCTCCTACAATGAGCAGTTCTTC. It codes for CASSSPGVSSYNEQFF.

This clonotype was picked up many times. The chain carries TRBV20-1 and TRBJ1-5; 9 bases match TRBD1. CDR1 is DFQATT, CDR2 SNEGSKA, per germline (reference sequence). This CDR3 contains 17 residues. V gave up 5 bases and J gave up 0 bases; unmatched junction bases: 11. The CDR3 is CSARAGQGFYSNQPQHF. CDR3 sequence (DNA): TGCAGTGCTCGCGCTGGACAGGGGTTTTATAGCAATCAGCCCCAGCATTTT.

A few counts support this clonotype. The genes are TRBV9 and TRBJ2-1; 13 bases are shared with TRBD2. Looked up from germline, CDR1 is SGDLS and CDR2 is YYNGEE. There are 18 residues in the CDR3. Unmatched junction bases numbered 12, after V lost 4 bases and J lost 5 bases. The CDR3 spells CASSKTSGGVSGNNEQFF. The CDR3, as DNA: TGTGCCAGCAGCAAAACTAGCGGGGGGGTCTCGGGGAACAATGAGCAGTTCTTC.

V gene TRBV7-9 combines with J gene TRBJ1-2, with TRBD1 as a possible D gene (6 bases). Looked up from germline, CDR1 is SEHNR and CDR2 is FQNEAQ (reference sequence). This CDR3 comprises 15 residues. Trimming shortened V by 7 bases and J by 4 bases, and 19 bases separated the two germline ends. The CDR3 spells CASNPGSAGAYGYTF. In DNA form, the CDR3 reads TGTGCCAGCAACCCAGGCTCGGCAGGGGCCTATGGCTACACCTTC.

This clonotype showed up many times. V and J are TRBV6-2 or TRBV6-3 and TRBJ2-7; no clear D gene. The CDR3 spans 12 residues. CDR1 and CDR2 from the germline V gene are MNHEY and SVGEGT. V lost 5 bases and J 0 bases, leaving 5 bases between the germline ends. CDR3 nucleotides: TGTGCCAGCAGTGTTACCTCCTACGAGCAGTACGTC. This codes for CASSVTSYEQYV.

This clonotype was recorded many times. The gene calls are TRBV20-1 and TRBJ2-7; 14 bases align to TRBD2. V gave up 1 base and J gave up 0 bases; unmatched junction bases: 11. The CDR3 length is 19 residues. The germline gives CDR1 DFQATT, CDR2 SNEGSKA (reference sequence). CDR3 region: CSARGGSGLAGVGSYEQYV. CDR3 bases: TGCAGTGCTAGAGGAGGATCGGGACTAGCGGGGGTCGGCTCCTACGAGCAGTACGTC.

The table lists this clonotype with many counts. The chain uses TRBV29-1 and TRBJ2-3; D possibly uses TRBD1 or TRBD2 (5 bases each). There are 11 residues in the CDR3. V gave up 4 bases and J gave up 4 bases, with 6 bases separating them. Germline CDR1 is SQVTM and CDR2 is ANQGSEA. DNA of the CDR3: TGCAGCGTTGGAGGGGCAGATACGCAGTATTTT. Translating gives CSVGGADTQYF.

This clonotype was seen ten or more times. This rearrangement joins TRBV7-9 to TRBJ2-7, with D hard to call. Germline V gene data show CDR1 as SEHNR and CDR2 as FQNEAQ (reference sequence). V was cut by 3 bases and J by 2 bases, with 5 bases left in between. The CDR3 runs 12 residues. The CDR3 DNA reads TGTGCCAGCAGCTTCGGCCCCTACGAGCAGTACTTC. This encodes CASSFGPYEQYF.

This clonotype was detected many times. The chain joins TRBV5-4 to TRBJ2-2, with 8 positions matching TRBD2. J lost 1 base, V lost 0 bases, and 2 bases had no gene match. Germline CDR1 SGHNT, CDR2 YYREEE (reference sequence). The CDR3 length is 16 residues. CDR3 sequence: CASSLVSGVNTGELFF. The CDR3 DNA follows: TGTGCCAGCAGCTTGGTTAGCGGGGTGAACACCGGGGAGCTGTTTTTT.

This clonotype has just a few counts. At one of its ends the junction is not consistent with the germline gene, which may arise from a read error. CDR3 region: CASSLGGPGRSSGRAF. As DNA, the CDR3 is TGTGCCAGCAGTTTAGGGGGTCCAGGACGGTCCTCTGGTAGGGCTTTC. The rearrangement joins TRBV28 to TRBJ2-6, with D perhaps matching TRBD1 or TRBD2 (5 bases each). Germline V CDR1 and CDR2: MDHEN, SYDVKM. CDR3 length: 16 residues.

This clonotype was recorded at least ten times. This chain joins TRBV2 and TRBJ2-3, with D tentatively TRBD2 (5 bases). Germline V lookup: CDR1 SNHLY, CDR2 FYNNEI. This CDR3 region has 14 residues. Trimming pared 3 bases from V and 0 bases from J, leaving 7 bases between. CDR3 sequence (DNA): TGTGCCAGCAGTGAGGGCGGGAGCACAGATACGCAGTATTTT. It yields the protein CASSEGGSTDTQYF.

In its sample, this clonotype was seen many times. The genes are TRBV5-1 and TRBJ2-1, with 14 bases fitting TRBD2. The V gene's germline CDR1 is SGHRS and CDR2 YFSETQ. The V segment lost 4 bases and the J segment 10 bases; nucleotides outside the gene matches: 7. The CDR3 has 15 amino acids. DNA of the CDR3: TGCGCCAGCAGCCAGGGACTAGCGGGGGAGGGGGAGCAGTTCTTC. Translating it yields CASSQGLAGEGEQFF.

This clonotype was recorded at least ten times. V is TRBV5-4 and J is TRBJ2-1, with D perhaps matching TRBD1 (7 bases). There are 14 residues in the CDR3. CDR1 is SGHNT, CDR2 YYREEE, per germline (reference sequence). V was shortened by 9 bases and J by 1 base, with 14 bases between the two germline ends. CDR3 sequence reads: CATIPGGSYNEQFF. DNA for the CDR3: TGTGCCACCATCCCAGGGGGGTCCTACAATGAGCAGTTCTTC. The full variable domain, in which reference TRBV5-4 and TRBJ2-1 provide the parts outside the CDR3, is ETGVTQSPTHLIKTRGQQVTLRCSSQSGHNTVSWYQQALGQGPQFIFQYYREEENGRGNFPPRFSGLQFPNYSSELNVNALELDDSALYLCATIPGGSYNEQFFGPGTRLTVL.

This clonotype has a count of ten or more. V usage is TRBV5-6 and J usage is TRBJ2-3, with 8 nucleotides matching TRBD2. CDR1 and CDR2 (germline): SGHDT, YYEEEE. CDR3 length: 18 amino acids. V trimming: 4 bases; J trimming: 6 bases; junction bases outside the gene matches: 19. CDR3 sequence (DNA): TGTGCCAGCAGCATCACTCCCGGGCGGGGGGTATCTGAGGATACGCAGTATTTT. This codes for CASSITPGRGVSEDTQYF.